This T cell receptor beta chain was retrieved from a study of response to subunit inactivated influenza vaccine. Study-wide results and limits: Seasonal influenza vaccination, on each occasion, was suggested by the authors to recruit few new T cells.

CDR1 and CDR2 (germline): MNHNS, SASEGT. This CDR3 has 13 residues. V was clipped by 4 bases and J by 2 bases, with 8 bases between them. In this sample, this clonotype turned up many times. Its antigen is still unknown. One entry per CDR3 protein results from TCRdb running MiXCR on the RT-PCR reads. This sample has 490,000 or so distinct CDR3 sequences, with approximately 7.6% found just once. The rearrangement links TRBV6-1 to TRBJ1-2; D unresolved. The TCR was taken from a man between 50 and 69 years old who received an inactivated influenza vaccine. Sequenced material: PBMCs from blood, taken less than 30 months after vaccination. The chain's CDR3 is CASSVTENYGYTF. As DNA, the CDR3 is TGTGCCAGCAGTGTAACAGAGAACTATGGCTACACCTTC.